The rows below give T cell receptor beta chains drawn from one sample of a study of blood T cell repertoires in COVID-19. Sequenced by immunoSEQ multiplex PCR; TCRdb stores in-frame clones only, minus some. Of about 170,000 clones in the sample, over 75% were seen once. Material for sequencing was PBMCs or T cells enriched from blood (not recorded which). The source of these receptors is a woman in her late teens or twenties who had recovered from COVID-19. Each CDR3 is given with its conserved first and last residue. The D gene is left open where the match is weak. A row's size may be missing; if present it is once, few, many or a size class.

v_call	clone_size	d_call	j_call	cdr3_aa	cdr3_nt
TRBV6-5	once	.	TRBJ1-1	CASEPDRNTEAFF	TGTGCCAGCGAACCGGACAGGAACACTGAAGCTTTCTTT
TRBV3-1/TRBV3-2	.	TRBD2	TRBJ2-1	CASSQVGRAQNEQFF	TGTGCCAGCAGCCAAGTCGGGAGGGCCCAGAATGAGCAGTTCTTC
TRBV18	once	TRBD2	TRBJ2-1	CASSTPGTSGRSEQFF	TGTGCCAGCTCAACTCCCGGGACTAGCGGGAGGAGTGAGCAGTTCTTC
TRBV27	.	TRBD1	TRBJ2-1	CASSSRDRVNEQFF	TGTGCCAGCAGTTCCCGGGACAGGGTCAATGAGCAGTTCTTC
TRBV7-3	.	.	TRBJ2-3	CASSLRGHRSTDTQYF	TGTGCCAGCAGCTTAAGGGGCCACCGTAGCACAGATACGCAGTATTTT
TRBV20-1	.	.	TRBJ1-5	CSASSHHRYSNQPQHF	TGCAGTGCTAGTAGTCACCACAGGTATAGCAATCAGCCCCAGCATTTT
TRBV14	once	.	TRBJ1-6	CASSGSAGRYNSPLHF	TGTGCCAGCAGCGGTTCAGCGGGACGGTATAATTCACCCCTCCACTTT
TRBV7-3	.	.	TRBJ2-1	CASSLSFAGSRDEQFF	TGTGCCAGCAGCTTATCATTCGCGGGATCTAGGGATGAGCAGTTCTTC
TRBV19	once	.	TRBJ2-2	CASSIVGAHHTGELFF	TGTGCCAGTAGTATAGTAGGGGCGCATCACACCGGGGAGCTGTTTTTT
TRBV6-6	.	.	TRBJ2-3	CASISASPFTDTQYF	TGTGCCAGCATTTCGGCTAGTCCTTTCACAGATACGCAGTATTTT
TRBV10-3	.	TRBD2	TRBJ2-7	CAISTSGLTYYEQYF	TGTGCCATCAGCACGTCGGGACTAACCTACTACGAGCAGTACTTC
TRBV27	once	.	TRBJ1-6	CASRLWGSAVNSPLHF	TGTGCCAGCAGGTTATGGGGCTCGGCTGTAAATTCACCCCTCCACTTT
TRBV28	.	TRBD1	TRBJ2-7	CASRTGTGTRNEQYF	TGTGCCAGCAGAACCGGGACAGGGACGAGAAACGAGCAGTACTTC
TRBV7-9	.	TRBD2	TRBJ2-2	CASKGSGRRTGELFF	TGTGCCAGCAAGGGAAGCGGGAGGAGAACCGGGGAGCTGTTTTTT
TRBV5-1	.	TRBD1	TRBJ2-1	CASSPLPGQSQFF	TGCGCCAGCAGTCCTCTCCCGGGACAGTCGCAGTTCTTC
TRBV6-5	.	TRBD1	TRBJ1-6	CASSYSGQGSFSPLHF	TGTGCCAGCAGTTACTCGGGACAGGGGAGCTTTTCACCCCTCCACTTT
TRBV28	.	.	TRBJ1-1	CASSLSRNTEAFF	TGTGCCAGCAGTTTATCTAGAAACACTGAAGCTTTCTTT
TRBV30	.	.	TRBJ1-5	CAWSGGGPQPQHF	TGTGCCTGGAGCGGCGGGGGCCCTCAGCCCCAGCATTTT
TRBV6-2/TRBV6-3	.	.	TRBJ1-2	CASSLRGYYGYTF	TGTGCCAGCAGTCTCAGGGGCTACTATGGCTACACCTTC
TRBV7-9	once	TRBD2	TRBJ2-5	CASSFRTSGEYF	TGTGCCAGCAGCTTCCGAACTAGCGGAGAGTACTTC
TRBV6-5	.	.	TRBJ2-1	CASSTTGSSYNEQFF	TGTGCCAGCAGCACCACTGGGAGCTCCTACAATGAGCAGTTCTTC
TRBV14	.	TRBD1	TRBJ2-2	CASSQDRVVRDRGTGELFF	TGTGCCAGCAGCCAAGATCGAGTGGTTAGGGACAGGGGCACCGGGGAGCTGTTTTTT
TRBV3-1/TRBV3-2	.	.	TRBJ2-1	CASSLTAGDGGNEQFF	TGTGCCAGCAGCCTCACTGCAGGGGACGGAGGCAATGAGCAGTTCTTC
TRBV4-1	few	TRBD2	TRBJ2-1	CASIGGRENEQFF	TGCGCCAGCATTGGCGGGAGGGAGAATGAGCAGTTCTTC
TRBV3-1/TRBV3-2	once	.	TRBJ2-5	CASSQDSKPYQETQYF	TGTGCCAGCAGCCAAGATAGTAAGCCCTACCAAGAGACCCAGTACTTC
TRBV6-5	.	TRBD1	TRBJ2-7	CASSYTRTGEVVQYF	TGTGCCAGCAGTTACACCCGGACAGGGGAGGTCGTGCAGTACTTC
TRBV19	.	TRBD1	TRBJ2-7	CASRDDRDLSYEQYF	TGTGCCAGTAGGGACGACAGGGACCTTTCCTACGAGCAGTACTTC
TRBV9	once	TRBD2	TRBJ2-7	CASSSGLAGQSSYEQYF	TGTGCCAGCAGCTCGGGACTAGCGGGACAGAGCTCCTACGAGCAGTACTTC
TRBV5-1	.	.	TRBJ2-1	CASSPGSGVGQFF	TGCGCCAGCAGCCCCGGTTCGGGTGTAGGGCAGTTCTTC
TRBV4-1	.	TRBD1	TRBJ1-1	CASSQAHDRDAFF	TGCGCCAGCAGCCAGGCACACGACAGGGATGCTTTCTTT
TRBV7-9	.	TRBD1	TRBJ1-4	CASSPRDRAEKLFF	TGTGCCAGCAGCCCAAGGGACAGGGCTGAAAAACTGTTTTTT
TRBV5-6	.	TRBD1	TRBJ2-7	CASNPWDRGSSYEQYF	TGTGCCAGCAACCCTTGGGACAGGGGATCCTCCTACGAGCAGTACTTC